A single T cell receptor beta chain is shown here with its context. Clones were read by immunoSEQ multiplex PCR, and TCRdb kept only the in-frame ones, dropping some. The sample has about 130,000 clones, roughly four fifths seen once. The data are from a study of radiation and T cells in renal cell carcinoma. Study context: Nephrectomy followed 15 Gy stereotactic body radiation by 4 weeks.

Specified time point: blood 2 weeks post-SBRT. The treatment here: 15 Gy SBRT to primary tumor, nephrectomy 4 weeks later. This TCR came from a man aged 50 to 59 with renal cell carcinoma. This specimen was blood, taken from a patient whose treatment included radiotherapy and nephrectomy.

The CDR3 reads CASSGTSGRAYIQYF. For the CDR3, the DNA is TGTGCCAGCAGCGGGACTAGCGGGAGGGCTTACATTCAGTACTTC. The genes are TRBV6-1 and TRBJ2-4, with 16 nucleotides matching TRBD2. Unmatched junction bases numbered 4, after V lost 6 bases and J lost 8 bases. Germline CDR1 reads MNHNS; CDR2 reads SASEGT. The CDR3 sequence is 15 residues long.